This TCR beta chain was recovered during a study of shared clonotypes between healthy human individuals. General study points: Sampling covered blood only; tissue repertoires likely differ.

Looked up from germline, CDR1 is LNHDA and CDR2 is SQIVND (reference sequence). The CDR3 is 14 residues long. V was trimmed by 9 bases and J by 0 bases, leaving 12 bases between them. The test was conducted at deep level. The assay was immunoSEQ multiplex PCR, and TCRdb's table has in-frame clones only and misses some. The profile shows hundreds of thousands of clones, less than 85% of them singletons. On this clone itself: Antigen specificity is unknown.

The chain combines TRBV19 with TRBJ1-3; possible D gene TRBD1, 5 bases. Material for sequencing was memory CD4+ T cells sorted from blood. Subset in this sample: CD45RA-negative fraction. The TCR originated in a young woman in good health. CDR3 loop: CASRTGDSGNTIYF. DNA of the CDR3: TGTGCCAGCAGGACGGGGGACTCTGGAAACACCATATATTTT.